One sample yielded the 27 T cell receptor beta chains listed below, sequenced in a study of monozygotic twins with inflammatory bowel disease. Following a re-call of the 5' RACE reads, TCRdb has one entry per CDR3 protein and lacks DNA. Its clone listing holds approximately 340,000 distinct CDR3 sequences. Material for sequencing was blood. The origin of the receptors is a human donor with ulcerative colitis or Crohn's disease, or a healthy co-twin of an affected twin (not recorded which).

The gene calls are TRBV2 and TRBJ2-1; absent DNA, TCRdb's TRBD1 call cannot be checked. Per the germline V gene, CDR1 is SNHLY and CDR2 is FYNNEI. The CDR3 is 14 residues long. The chain's CDR3 is CASLSTGVENKQFF.

The chain links TRBV7-2 to TRBJ1-6; the TCRdb D gene call, TRBD1, has no DNA to confirm it. This CDR3 is 17 amino acids long. The V gene's germline CDR1 is SGHTA and CDR2 FQGNSA. CDR3: CASSFQMEAGARSPLHF.

Here the CDR3 reads CASSLQGRREQYF. The V gene is TRBV12-3 or TRBV12-4, the J gene TRBJ2-7; absent DNA, TCRdb's TRBD1 call cannot be checked. CDR3 length: 13 residues.

The chain has TRBV24-1 and TRBJ2-5; the TCRdb call, TRBD2, lacks DNA for checking. The CDR3 is 16 residues long. Germline loops: CDR1 KGHDR, CDR2 SFDVKD. CDR3 residues: CATSDLKGGSQATQYF.

The V call is TRBV7-2, the J call TRBJ2-1; checking the TCRdb D call of TRBD2 is not possible without DNA. CDR3 size: 15 residues. Germline V gene lookup returns CDR1 SGHTA and CDR2 FQGNSA. This CDR3 is CASSAGTPFYNEQFF. Variable domain in full (rest from reference TRBV7-2 and TRBJ2-1): GAGVSQSPSNKVTEKGKDVELRCDPISGHTALYWYRQSLGQGLEFLIYFQGNSAPDKSGLPSDRFSAERTGGSVSTLTIQRTQQEDSAVYLCASSAGTPFYNEQFFGPGTRLTVL.

The rearrangement joins TRBV25-1 to TRBJ2-7; TCRdb's D call, TRBD1, is unchecked because there is no DNA. Germline V gene lookup returns CDR1 MGHDK and CDR2 SYGVNS. This CDR3 comprises 16 residues. The CDR3 sequence: CASSPTTGTENYEQYF.

V and J are TRBV6-5 and TRBJ2-1; TCRdb lists TRBD1, though no DNA is available to test this call. The germline V gene encodes CDR1 MNHEY and CDR2 SVGAGI. This CDR3 spans 16 amino acids. The CDR3 loop is CASSYRGSGSYNEQFF.

The J gene is TRBJ2-2, the V gene TRBV5-1. The V gene's germline CDR1 is SGHRS and CDR2 YFSETQ. The CDR3 has 16 residues. CDR3 protein: CASTWMDASNTGELFF.

The chain has TRBV5-1 and TRBJ1-2. Germline-derived CDR1 and CDR2 are SGHRS and YFSETQ. This CDR3 is built from 14 residues. The CDR3 loop reads CASSSPGTSNGYTF.

The J gene is TRBJ2-5, the V gene TRBV18. Germline CDR1 reads KGHSH; CDR2 reads LQKENI. This CDR3 comprises 14 residues. This chain's CDR3 is CASSPGVYQETQYF.

The V and J genes are TRBV12-3 or TRBV12-4 and TRBJ1-4; TCRdb's assignment of TRBD1 cannot be checked, as there is no DNA. This CDR3 region has 17 residues. The CDR3 sequence: CASSFGILSPADEKLFF.

The V gene is TRBV12-3 or TRBV12-4, the J gene TRBJ2-5; the TCRdb D gene call, TRBD2, has no DNA to confirm it. The CDR3 length is 14 residues. The CDR3 sequence is CASSKSGGRETQYF.

The rearrangement uses TRBV7-2 and TRBJ2-7; there is no DNA to check the TCRdb D call of TRBD1. This CDR3 region has 16 residues. Per germline, CDR1 SGHTA and CDR2 FQGNSA. The chain's CDR3 is CASSLNGGVVSYEQYF.

The V call is TRBV18, the J call TRBJ1-5; TCRdb designates TRBD1, a call that cannot be tested without DNA. This CDR3 comprises 14 residues. Germline V gene lookup returns CDR1 KGHSH and CDR2 LQKENI. The CDR3 region is CASSPGGANQPQHF.

This CDR3 reads CASSHSGGAGELFF. The gene calls are TRBV4-1 and TRBJ2-2; TCRdb reports TRBD2, a call that lacks DNA to check it against. The CDR3 totals 14 residues. Germline V gene sequence: CDR1 MGHRA, CDR2 YSYEKL.

The chain links TRBV29-1 to TRBJ2-7; without DNA, the TCRdb call of TRBD1 cannot be checked. Per the germline V gene, CDR1 is SQVTM and CDR2 is ANQGSEA. CDR3 length: 14 amino acids. Here the CDR3 reads CSVEVGTGGDEQYF.

The gene calls are TRBV5-4 and TRBJ2-3. CDR3 length: 12 amino acids. The germline V gene has CDR1 SGHNT and CDR2 YYREEE (reference sequence). This CDR3 is CASSASPDTQYF.

This rearrangement joins TRBV6-5 to TRBJ1-2. The CDR3 is 14 residues long. The germline V gene has CDR1 MNHEY and CDR2 SVGAGI. CDR3 sequence reads: CASSYSIITYGYTF.

The chain recombines TRBV7-2 with TRBJ1-5. This CDR3 spans 14 amino acids. Looked up from germline, CDR1 is SGHTA and CDR2 is FQGNSA. This chain's CDR3 is CASSLGRVYQPQHF.

The chain recombines TRBV10-1 with TRBJ2-1; TCRdb gives TRBD1 as the D gene, but with no DNA this cannot be confirmed. The CDR3 covers 14 residues. The germline CDR1 and CDR2 sequences are WNHNN and SYGVQD (reference sequence). The CDR3 region is CASSETGDGNEQFF.

V and J are TRBV12-3 or TRBV12-4 and TRBJ2-3. The CDR3 spans 17 residues. The CDR3 region is CASSFLTGYGGTDTQYF.

The rearrangement links TRBV20-1 to TRBJ2-7; without DNA, the TCRdb call of TRBD1 cannot be checked. The CDR3 has 14 amino acids. Germline V gives CDR1 DFQATT, CDR2 SNEGSKA (reference sequence). CDR3 sequence reads: CSARVQGSNYEQYF.

The chain recombines TRBV27 with TRBJ2-7; there is no DNA to check the TCRdb D call of TRBD2. Germline V gene sequence: CDR1 MNHEY, CDR2 SMNVEV (reference sequence). The length of the CDR3 is 14 residues. CDR3 loop: CASSTRLALYEQYF.

This chain links TRBV10-3 with TRBJ2-7; the TCRdb call, TRBD1, lacks DNA for checking. The germline gives CDR1 ENHRY, CDR2 SYGVKD. The CDR3 is made up of 13 amino acids. This chain's CDR3 is CAIKGENSYEQYF.

V is TRBV5-1 and J is TRBJ1-5. The germline V gene has CDR1 SGHRS and CDR2 YFSETQ. CDR3 size: 18 residues. CDR3 sequence: CASSSTTEGGRTRQPQHF.

This chain connects TRBV4-3 to TRBJ1-5; no DNA is available, so the TRBD1 call from TCRdb remains unchecked. Germline-derived CDR1 and CDR2 are LGHNA and YSLEER. The CDR3 is made up of 14 amino acids. The chain's CDR3 is CASSRMAGNQPQHF.

The rearrangement uses TRBV25-1 and TRBJ2-2. Germline loops: CDR1 MGHDK, CDR2 SYGVNS. CDR3 size: 13 residues. The CDR3 protein is CASSITKTGELFF.